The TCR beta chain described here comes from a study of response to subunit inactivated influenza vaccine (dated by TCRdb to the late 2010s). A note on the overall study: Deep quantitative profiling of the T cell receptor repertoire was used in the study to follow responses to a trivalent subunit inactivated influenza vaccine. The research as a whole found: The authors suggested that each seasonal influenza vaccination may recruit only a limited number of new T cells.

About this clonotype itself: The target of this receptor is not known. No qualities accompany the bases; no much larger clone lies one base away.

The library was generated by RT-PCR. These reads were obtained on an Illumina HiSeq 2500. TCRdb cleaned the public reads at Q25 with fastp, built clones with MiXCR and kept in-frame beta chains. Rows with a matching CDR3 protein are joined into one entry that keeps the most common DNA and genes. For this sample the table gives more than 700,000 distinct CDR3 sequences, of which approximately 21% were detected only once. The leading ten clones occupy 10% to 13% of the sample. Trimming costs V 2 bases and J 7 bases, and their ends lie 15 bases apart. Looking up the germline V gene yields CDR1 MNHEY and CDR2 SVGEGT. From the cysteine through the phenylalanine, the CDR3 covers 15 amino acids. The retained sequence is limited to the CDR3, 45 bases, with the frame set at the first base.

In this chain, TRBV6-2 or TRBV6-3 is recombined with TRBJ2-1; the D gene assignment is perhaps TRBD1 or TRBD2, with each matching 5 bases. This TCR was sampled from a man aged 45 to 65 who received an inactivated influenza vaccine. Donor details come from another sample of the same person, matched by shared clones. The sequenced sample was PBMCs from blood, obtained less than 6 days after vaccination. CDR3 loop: CASSYEPGRGNEQFF. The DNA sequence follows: TGTGCCAGCAGTTACGAACCAGGGAGAGGGAATGAGCAGTTCTTC.